Following are 6 T cell receptor beta chains from one sample sequenced in a study of blood T cell repertoires in COVID-19. Data came from immunoSEQ multiplex PCR; TCRdb stores just in-frame clones and leaves some out. Here the sample spans about 240,000 clones, roughly 86% being singletons. Sequencing was done on a sample of PBMCs or T cells enriched from blood (not recorded which). These receptors came from a woman aged 40 to 50 with acute COVID-19.

This chain joins TRBV27 and TRBJ1-5, with a weak D call TRBD1 (5 bases). CDR1 and CDR2 (germline): MNHEY, SMNVEV (reference sequence). The CDR3 sequence is 13 residues long. V lost 2 bases, J lost 9 bases, and 11 bases lay in between. The CDR3 here is CASSLSQGPPQHF. CDR3 DNA: TGTGCCAGCAGTTTAAGTCAGGGTCCGCCCCAGCATTTT.

The V and J genes are TRBV13 and TRBJ2-7, with D possibly matching TRBD1 (6 bases). This CDR3 has 14 amino acids. Germline values: CDR1 PRHDT, CDR2 FYEKMQ (reference sequence). V lost 4 bases, J lost 4 bases, and 14 bases lay in between. The CDR3 sequence: CASSSMDSKYEQYF. CDR3 DNA sequence: TGTGCCAGCAGCTCCATGGACAGCAAATACGAGCAGTACTTC.

The V gene is TRBV5-1, the J gene TRBJ2-1; D is possibly TRBD2 (5 bases). CDR3 length: 14 residues. Germline values: CDR1 SGHRS, CDR2 YFSETQ. V was shortened by 2 bases and J by 2 bases, with 8 bases between the two germline ends. The DNA of the CDR3 is TGCGCCAGCAGCTTACCTAGCCCCTACAATGAGCAGTTCTTC. This gives the protein CASSLPSPYNEQFF. Variable domain in full (rest from reference TRBV5-1 and TRBJ2-1): KAGVTQTPRYLIKTRGQQVTLSCSPISGHRSVSWYQQTPGQGLQFLFEYFSETQRNKGNFPGRFSGRQFSNSRSEMNVSTLELGDSALYLCASSLPSPYNEQFFGPGTRLTVL.

V usage is TRBV5-6 and J usage is TRBJ1-4, with 7 positions matching TRBD1. V lost 4 bases to trimming and J lost 8 bases; unmatched junction nucleotides: 8. In germline, CDR1 is SGHDT, CDR2 YYEEEE. This CDR3 region has 14 residues. CDR3 region: CASSVTGMEEKLFF. The CDR3 bases are TGTGCCAGCAGCGTGACAGGGATGGAGGAAAAACTGTTTTTT.

This clone has a single count. The chain combines TRBV5-5 with TRBJ1-4, with a possible D match to TRBD1 (6 bases). CDR1 is SGHKS, CDR2 YYEKEE, per germline (reference sequence). Trimming stripped 6 bases from V and 8 bases from J, with 17 bases between. The CDR3 loop spans 14 amino acids. The DNA for the CDR3 is TGTGCCAGCAACGATAACAGGGCATCGGAAAAACTGTTTTTT. This sequence encodes CASNDNRASEKLFF. Full variable domain (remainder filled in from reference TRBV5-5 and TRBJ1-4): DAGVTQSPTHLIKTRGQQVTLRCSPISGHKSVSWYQQVLGQGPQFIFQYYEKEERGRGNFPDRFSARQFPNYSSELNVNALLLGDSALYLCASNDNRASEKLFFGSGTQLSVL.

This chain uses TRBV7-9 with TRBJ1-4; D uncertain. V lost 5 bases and J 3 bases, leaving 10 bases between the germline ends. Per germline, CDR1 SEHNR and CDR2 FQNEAQ (reference sequence). The CDR3 contains 14 residues. The CDR3 sequence is CASSTGGANEKLFF. For the CDR3, the DNA is TGTGCCAGCAGCACTGGAGGTGCTAATGAAAAACTGTTTTTT.